This is a list of T cell receptor beta chains from one sample in a study of blood T cell repertoires in COVID-19. Sequencing used immunoSEQ multiplex PCR; TCRdb keeps in-frame clones, though not all of them. The sample yields 100,000 to 150,000 clones, 85% to 90% seen once. The material sequenced was peripheral blood. The receptors stem from a man aged 70 or older with active COVID-19. Both conserved end residues are part of each CDR3. A D gene is named only where the DNA matches it firmly. The size of a clone is reported for some rows only, either as once, few or many, or as a class for expanded clones.

abundance: NA
j_gene: TRBJ2-1
v_gene: TRBV9
len: 12
d_gene: NA
CDR3aa: CASSPSYNEQFF
CDR3nt: TGTGCCAGCAGCCCTTCGTACAATGAGCAGTTCTTC

abundance: NA
j_gene: TRBJ1-1
v_gene: TRBV21-1
len: 13
d_gene: NA
CDR3aa: CASSKCGSNEAFF
CDR3nt: TGTGCCAGCAGCAAATGTGGCTCAAATGAAGCTTTCTTT

abundance: NA
j_gene: TRBJ1-2
v_gene: TRBV10-3
len: 13
d_gene: TRBD1
CDR3aa: CASGQVEGYGYTF
CDR3nt: TGTGCCAGCGGACAGGTCGAGGGGTATGGCTACACCTTC

abundance: NA
j_gene: TRBJ2-2
v_gene: TRBV29-1
len: 16
d_gene: NA
CDR3aa: CSVERREGQGTGELFF
CDR3nt: TGCAGCGTTGAGAGAAGAGAGGGCCAAGGCACCGGGGAGCTGTTTTTT

abundance: NA
j_gene: TRBJ2-1
v_gene: TRBV21-1
len: 14
d_gene: NA
CDR3aa: CASSKGNGIDEQFF
CDR3nt: TGTGCCAGCAGCAAGGGTAACGGGATTGATGAGCAGTTCTTC

abundance: NA
j_gene: TRBJ1-5
v_gene: TRBV7-2
len: 17
d_gene: NA
CDR3aa: CASSLSEGRRSNQPQHF
CDR3nt: TGTGCCAGCAGCTTATCGGAGGGTCGGAGAAGCAATCAGCCCCAGCATTTT

abundance: NA
j_gene: TRBJ1-5
v_gene: TRBV6-5
len: 15
d_gene: NA
CDR3aa: CASSLNRVSNQPQHF
CDR3nt: TGTGCCAGCAGTTTGAACAGGGTAAGCAATCAGCCCCAGCATTTT

abundance: NA
j_gene: TRBJ2-2
v_gene: TRBV28
len: 13
d_gene: NA
CDR3aa: CASSLGTLVELFF
CDR3nt: TGTGCCAGCAGTTTGGGCACTCTTGTGGAGCTGTTTTTT

abundance: NA
j_gene: TRBJ1-5
v_gene: TRBV6-1
len: 15
d_gene: TRBD1
CDR3aa: CASSEAGTVPEPQHF
CDR3nt: TGTGCCAGCAGTGAAGCCGGGACAGTGCCTGAGCCCCAGCATTTT

abundance: NA
j_gene: TRBJ1-4
v_gene: TRBV11-2
len: 17
d_gene: NA
CDR3aa: CASNSGGAGPPNEKLFF
CDR3nt: TGTGCCAGCAATTCCGGGGGGGCAGGCCCGCCTAATGAAAAACTGTTTTTT

abundance: NA
j_gene: TRBJ2-2
v_gene: TRBV7-9
len: 16
d_gene: TRBD2
CDR3aa: CASSRTSGIPGGELFF
CDR3nt: TGTGCCAGCAGCCGGACTAGCGGGATCCCGGGGGGGGAGCTGTTTTTT

abundance: NA
j_gene: TRBJ2-7
v_gene: TRBV18
len: 12
d_gene: NA
CDR3aa: CASSLGSREQYF
CDR3nt: TGTGCCAGCTCACTCGGTTCACGTGAGCAGTACTTC

abundance: NA
j_gene: TRBJ2-1
v_gene: TRBV10-3
len: 11
d_gene: NA
CDR3aa: CASGRENEQFF
CDR3nt: TGTGCCTCGGGTCGGGAGAATGAGCAGTTCTTC

abundance: NA
j_gene: TRBJ2-6
v_gene: TRBV5-5
len: 16
d_gene: NA
CDR3aa: CASSLDPVSGANVLTF
CDR3nt: TGTGCCAGCAGCTTGGATCCCGTCTCTGGGGCCAACGTCCTGACTTTC

abundance: NA
j_gene: TRBJ2-7
v_gene: TRBV11-2
len: 17
d_gene: TRBD2
CDR3aa: CASSLLAWREGRNEQYF
CDR3nt: TGTGCCAGCAGCTTATTAGCGTGGCGGGAGGGCCGCAACGAGCAGTACTTC

abundance: NA
j_gene: TRBJ2-1
v_gene: TRBV9
len: 18
d_gene: TRBD2
CDR3aa: CASSVTPLTSGSRGEQFF
CDR3nt: TGTGCCAGCAGCGTAACCCCTCTCACTAGCGGGAGTAGGGGTGAGCAGTTCTTC

abundance: NA
j_gene: TRBJ2-3
v_gene: TRBV2
len: 13
d_gene: NA
CDR3aa: CASRQGETDTQYF
CDR3nt: TGTGCCAGCAGACAGGGTGAGACAGATACGCAGTATTTT

abundance: few
j_gene: TRBJ2-7
v_gene: TRBV2
len: 15
d_gene: TRBD2
CDR3aa: CASRRTSGSVDEQYF
CDR3nt: TGTGCCAGCAGACGGACTAGCGGGAGCGTCGACGAGCAGTACTTC

abundance: once
j_gene: TRBJ2-3
v_gene: TRBV5-1
len: 15
d_gene: NA
CDR3aa: CASGLGGERRDTQYF
CDR3nt: TGCGCCAGCGGCCTCGGCGGGGAGCGGCGCGATACGCAGTATTTT

abundance: NA
j_gene: TRBJ2-7
v_gene: TRBV7-9
len: 14
d_gene: NA
CDR3aa: CASSPSSGTYEQYF
CDR3nt: TGTGCCAGCAGCCCAAGTAGCGGTACCTACGAGCAGTACTTC

abundance: once
j_gene: TRBJ2-1
v_gene: TRBV11-3
len: 14
d_gene: TRBD1
CDR3aa: CASSLGQGANEQFF
CDR3nt: TGTGCCAGCAGCTTAGGACAGGGGGCCAATGAGCAGTTCTTC

abundance: NA
j_gene: TRBJ2-5
v_gene: TRBV7-3
len: 15
d_gene: NA
CDR3aa: CASSPGAGRQETQYF
CDR3nt: TGTGCCAGCAGCCCTGGGGCGGGGAGGCAAGAGACCCAGTACTTC

abundance: NA
j_gene: TRBJ1-6
v_gene: TRBV6-4
len: 14
d_gene: NA
CDR3aa: CASSDGRYNSPLHF
CDR3nt: TGTGCCAGCAGTGACGGCAGATATAATTCACCCCTCCACTTT

abundance: NA
j_gene: TRBJ2-5
v_gene: TRBV11-2
len: 13
d_gene: TRBD2
CDR3aa: CASRIAGGETQYF
CDR3nt: TGTGCCAGCAGGATAGCGGGAGGTGAGACCCAGTACTTC

abundance: NA
j_gene: TRBJ1-6
v_gene: TRBV3-1/TRBV3-2
len: 20
d_gene: NA
CDR3aa: CASRPWGSKGGTNTNSPLHF
CDR3nt: TGTGCCAGCAGACCCTGGGGCAGCAAAGGTGGCACTAATACGAATTCACCCCTCCACTTT

abundance: NA
j_gene: TRBJ2-3
v_gene: TRBV30
len: 17
d_gene: TRBD2
CDR3aa: CAWKYWTSGVRTDTQYF
CDR3nt: TGTGCCTGGAAGTACTGGACTAGCGGGGTTAGGACAGATACGCAGTATTTT

abundance: NA
j_gene: TRBJ1-2
v_gene: TRBV28
len: 15
d_gene: NA
CDR3aa: CASRGVVERAGGYTF
CDR3nt: TGTGCCAGCAGGGGAGTCGTGGAGAGGGCGGGTGGCTACACCTTC

abundance: NA
j_gene: TRBJ2-7
v_gene: TRBV19
len: 15
d_gene: TRBD2
CDR3aa: CASSLTSGTRGEQYF
CDR3nt: TGTGCCAGTAGTCTGACTAGCGGGACTCGGGGCGAGCAGTACTTC